This TCR beta chain was sequenced for a study of blood T cell repertoires in COVID-19. About the research overall: COVID-19 samples collected from the United States, Italy and Spain covered acute and convalescent phases. PBMCs, B-cell-depleted T cells, or T cells provided the cDNA or gDNA that made up the material.

In the authors' methods: Cell counts per sample came from amplifying reference gene primers. Profiled with immunoSEQ multiplex PCR; TCRdb holds only in-frame clones, not every one. V and J calls and clone size are copied from that table; D and trimming were computed from the DNA. The sample records about 97,000 clones, about 89% being singletons. This CDR3 is built from 19 residues. Germline V gene data show CDR1 as MGHRA and CDR2 as YSYEKL. Trimming cost V 2 bases and J 2 bases; bases outside gene matches: 10. This chain links TRBV4-1 with TRBJ2-7; 15 bases are a match to TRBD2. The sequenced sample was peripheral blood. This clonotype originated in a woman between 25 and 40 years old with acute or convalescent COVID-19. CDR3 bases: TGCGCCAGCAGCCAACAAGCCGGGACTAGCGGGGGGCGCACCTACGAGCAGTACTTC. It is translated as CASSQQAGTSGGRTYEQYF.